This T cell receptor (beta chain) was obtained from a study of blood T cell repertoires in COVID-19. Study summary: Whether acute or convalescent, the COVID-19 samples came from the United States, Italy and Spain.

In the original workflow: Reference gene primers were amplified, and this amplification served to estimate nucleated cell counts. The repertoire was sequenced with immunoSEQ multiplex PCR; TCRdb's copy has only in-frame clones and lacks some. That table furnishes V, J and clone size, whereas the DNA furnished D and trimming. The sample lists 250,000 to 350,000 clones; 90% were seen once. CDR1 is MDHEN, CDR2 SYDVKM, per germline. This CDR3 has 13 amino acids. V was clipped by 6 bases and J by 4 bases; unmatched bases: 6. Categorization into cohorts depended on clinical history that participants reported. To note about this clone: The same CDR3 also results from other DNA sequences found in this sample.

This sequence originates from a woman aged 18-30 years with acute COVID-19. J is TRBJ2-7 and V is TRBV28; 7 bases line up with TRBD2. Sequenced sample: PBMCs or T cells enriched from blood (not recorded which). The DNA of the CDR3 is TGTGCCAGCAGCTTGGGGGGGATTTACGAGCAGTACTTC. Translating gives CASSLGGIYEQYF.